This TCR beta chain comes out of a study of T-cell memory formation after mild COVID-19 (dated by TCRdb to about 2021). Background on the whole study: TCR sequence clusters from the two donors were largely donor specific. In two donors, T-cell clones that expanded and contracted after mild COVID-19 were tracked by sequencing TCRalpha and TCRbeta repertoires over time. The cohort comprised two young, previously healthy adult volunteers, one female and one male. Summary of the overall study and its limitations: SARS-CoV-2 specificity of the second-wave clones peaking on day 37 was not confirmed. Balanced CD4/CD8 phenotypes were observed for clones contracting from day 15 to 85, whereas a bias towards CD4+ was observed for a second wave of clones expanding from day 15 to 37. Contracting CD4+ clones turned up mainly in the CM and EM memory subsets, whereas EMRA was where CD8+ clones were enriched. Some responding clones were found in pre-infection memory, which suggests that pre-existing cross-reactive memory T cells took part in the SARS-CoV-2 response. The study covered only a couple of mild cases, and larger cohorts including severe cases with pre-infection samples were considered necessary.

CDR1 and CDR2, per the germline V gene, are MGHDK and SYGVNS. The germline ends are 10 bases apart after V is trimmed by 1 base and J by 5 bases. The CDR3 covers 14 residues, taking in both the cysteine and the phenylalanine. CDR3 DNA is the only sequence kept; it has 42 bases, read in frame from the first base. This clonotype was observed a handful of times. Its binding antigen is unknown. The input lacks base qualities; no much larger clone sits a single base away. PBMCs were isolated by Ficoll-Paque density gradient centrifugation. Instrument on record: Illumina NovaSeq 6000. TCRalpha and TCRbeta cDNA libraries were built by 5'RACE with constant-segment primers, adding sample barcodes and unique molecular identifiers. Trizol reagent was used to extract RNA from every sample. Library amplification was performed in two PCR steps, and a second sample barcode and Illumina TruSeq adapters were introduced in the second step. The libraries were sequenced on an Illumina NovaSeq using 2 x 150 bp paired-end reads. The published analysis was carried out like this. The reads were demultiplexed and collapsed into UMI-guided consensus sequences using migec v1.2.7. Using mixcr v2.1.11, UMI consensuses were aligned to TRA and TRB V and J templates and then assembled into clonotypes. A clonotype was counted as expanded or contracted only if both edgeR and NoisET called the change significant, with noise models trained on biological replicates. For edgeR calls, a false discovery rate-adjusted p below 0.01 and a log2 fold-change threshold of 1 were applied. PCA with hierarchical clustering of max-normalized trajectories of the 1000 most abundant clonotypes was used as exploratory dynamics analysis. Separately sequenced CD4+ and CD8+ repertoires were used to assign the CD4 or CD8 phenotype of responding clones. The public reads were reprocessed in TCRdb via fastp at Q25 and MiXCR, keeping in-frame beta chains. Each entry is one CDR3 protein sequence, shown with its most common DNA and genes. These V and J calls derive from TCRdb rather than the authors' analysis. The sample table contains roughly 240,000 distinct CDR3 sequences; only one count was recorded for just over 15% of them. About 2% of the sample goes to the ten largest clones.

The clonotype was recovered from an adult woman who had mild COVID-19 (a few samples of this study predate the infection). The sample titles of this study are shuffled in the database, so cell type and time point are left out; the donor was told from shared clones. The specimen sequenced was PBMCs or a T cell subset sorted from them (not recorded which). The rearrangement combines TRBV25-1 with TRBJ2-3; the best D guess is TRBD2, with 7 bases matching. The CDR3 has the sequence CASSELGGEDTQYF. The DNA is as follows: TGTGCCAGCAGTGAATTAGGGGGGGAAGATACGCAGTATTTT.